This T cell receptor beta chain was sequenced in a study of blood T cell repertoires in COVID-19. Individuals aged 18 to 89 years were recruited from 24 US areas. V was shortened by 2 bases and J by 4 bases, with 14 bases between the two germline ends. Germline V gene sequence: CDR1 ENHRY, CDR2 SYGVKD. There are 15 residues in the CDR3. Data came from immunoSEQ multiplex PCR; TCRdb stores just in-frame clones and leaves some out. This table has a few hundred thousand clones, around 80% appearing once. The sequence derives from a man between 25 and 39 years old with acute COVID-19. This chain joins TRBV10-3 and TRBJ1-2; a possible D gene is TRBD1 (6 bases). The sequencing input was PBMCs or T cells enriched from blood (not recorded which). The CDR3 here is CAISEPGGGSYGYTF. Here the CDR3 DNA reads TGTGCCATCAGTGAGCCGGGGGGCGGATCCTATGGCTACACCTTC.